A single sample is the source of the 5 T cell receptor beta chains below, sequenced in a study of T cell responses to AZD1222 COVID-19 vaccine. Generated by immunoSEQ multiplex PCR, the TCRdb table keeps only in-frame clones and is missing some. The sample records some 95,000 clones, around nine tenths being singletons. The sample was peripheral blood, taken 28 days after the second AZD1222 dose. The receptors were gathered from an adult who received the AZD1222 COVID-19 vaccine.

This chain links TRBV10-3 with TRBJ2-7; 13 bases map to TRBD2. CDR1 and CDR2 from the germline V gene are ENHRY and SYGVKD. The V segment lost 4 bases and the J segment 8 bases; nucleotides outside the gene matches: 11. The CDR3 runs to 16 residues. The CDR3 here is CAISGLLLAGGFKQYF. The CDR3 DNA sequence: TGTGCCATCAGTGGCCTTCTACTAGCGGGGGGGTTCAAGCAGTACTTC.

V usage is TRBV5-6 and J usage is TRBJ2-5; 11 nucleotides align to TRBD2. Germline CDR1 and CDR2: SGHDT and YYEEEE. The CDR3 has 17 amino acids. With 4 bases clipped from V and 2 bases from J, the junction kept 10 bases outside the gene matches. For the CDR3, the DNA is TGTGCCAGCAGCAACCTACTAGCGGGGGTCTTACAAGAGACCCAGTACTTC. This encodes CASSNLLAGVLQETQYF.

V is TRBV4-2 and J is TRBJ2-3, with D possibly matching TRBD1 (6 bases). Germline V lookup: CDR1 LGHNA, CDR2 YNFKEQ. The CDR3 runs to 17 residues. V was pared by 0 bases and J by 4 bases, with 17 bases between. The CDR3 DNA reads TGTGCCAGCAGCCAAGATCCGGGCAGGGGACAATCAGATACGCAGTATTTT. Translated, it gives CASSQDPGRGQSDTQYF.

The chain couples TRBV29-1 to TRBJ2-1; 11 bases match TRBD2. The CDR3 has 17 residues. The V and J ends lost 1 base and 5 bases, in that order; junction bases with no gene match: 10. Germline V gives CDR1 SQVTM, CDR2 ANQGSEA. The CDR3 loop is CSVEGALAGAPHNEQFF. For the CDR3, the DNA is TGCAGCGTTGAAGGAGCACTAGCGGGAGCCCCGCACAATGAGCAGTTCTTC.

V is TRBV24-1 and J is TRBJ2-3, with D possibly matching TRBD2 (6 bases). The germline CDR1 and CDR2 sequences are KGHDR and SFDVKD. The CDR3 has 13 residues. Trimming pared 10 bases from V and 3 bases from J, leaving 13 bases between. For the CDR3, the DNA is TGTGCCACTAACCATGCGGGGACAGATACGCAGTATTTT. Translation gives CATNHAGTDTQYF.